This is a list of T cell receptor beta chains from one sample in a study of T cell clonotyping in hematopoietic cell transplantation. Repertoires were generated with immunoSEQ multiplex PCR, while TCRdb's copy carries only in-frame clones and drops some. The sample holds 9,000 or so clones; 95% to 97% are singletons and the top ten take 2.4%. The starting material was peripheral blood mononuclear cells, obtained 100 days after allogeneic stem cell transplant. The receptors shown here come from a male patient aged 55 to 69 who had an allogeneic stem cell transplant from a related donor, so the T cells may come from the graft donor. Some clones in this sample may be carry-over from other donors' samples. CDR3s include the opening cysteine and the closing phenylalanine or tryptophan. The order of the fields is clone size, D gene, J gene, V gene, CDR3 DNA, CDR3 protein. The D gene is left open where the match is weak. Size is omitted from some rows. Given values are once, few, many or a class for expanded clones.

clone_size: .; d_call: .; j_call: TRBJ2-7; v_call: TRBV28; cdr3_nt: TGTGCCAGCAGCCTCCCGGCCGCCCTGGGCGAGCAGTACTTC; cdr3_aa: CASSLPAALGEQYF
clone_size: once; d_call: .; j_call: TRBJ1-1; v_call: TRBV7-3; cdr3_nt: TGTGCCAGCAGCTTGGACCCGAACACTGAAGCTTTCTTT; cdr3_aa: CASSLDPNTEAFF
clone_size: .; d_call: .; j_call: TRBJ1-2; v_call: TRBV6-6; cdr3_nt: TGTGCCCGCCCGGACAGTCTCTATGGCTACACCTTC; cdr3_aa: CARPDSLYGYTF
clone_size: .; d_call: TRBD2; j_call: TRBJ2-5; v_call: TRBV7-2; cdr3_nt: TGTGCCAGCAGCTTTAGCGGGTTCTACCAAGAGACCCAGTACTTC; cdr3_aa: CASSFSGFYQETQYF
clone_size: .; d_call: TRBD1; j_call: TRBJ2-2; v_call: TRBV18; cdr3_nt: TGTGCCAGCTCACAAGACAGGGGGCAAACCGGGGAGCTGTTTTTT; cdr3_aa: CASSQDRGQTGELFF
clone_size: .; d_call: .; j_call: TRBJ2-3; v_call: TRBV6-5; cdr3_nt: TGTGCCAGCAGTTCCGGGCCCGCAGGCACAGATACGCAGTATTTT; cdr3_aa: CASSSGPAGTDTQYF
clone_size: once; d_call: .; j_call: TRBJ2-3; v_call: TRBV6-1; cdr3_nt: TGTGCCAGCAGTGAAGGGTTTGATGGGGAGACGCAGTATTTT; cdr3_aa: CASSEGFDGETQYF
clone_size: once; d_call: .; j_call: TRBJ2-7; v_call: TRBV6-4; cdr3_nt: TGTGCCAGCAGTGGACAAGTGGGGCACGAGCAGTACTTC; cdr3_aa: CASSGQVGHEQYF
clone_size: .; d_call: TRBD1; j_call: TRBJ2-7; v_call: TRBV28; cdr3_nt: TGTGCCAGCATCCGGGGACAGCACTACGAGCAGTACTTC; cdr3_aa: CASIRGQHYEQYF
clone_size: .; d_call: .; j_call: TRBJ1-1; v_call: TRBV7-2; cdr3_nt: TGTGCCAGCAGCTTTGTTGTCGGGGGGGGTAGGTCCACTGAAGCTTTCTTT; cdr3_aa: CASSFVVGGGRSTEAFF
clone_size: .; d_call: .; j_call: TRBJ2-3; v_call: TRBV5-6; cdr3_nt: TGTGCCAGCAGCCTCCCGGGACCGAGCAAGGGTACGCAGTATTTT; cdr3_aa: CASSLPGPSKGTQYF
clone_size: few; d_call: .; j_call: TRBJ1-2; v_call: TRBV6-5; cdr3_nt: TGTGCTACCGGGCGGGGGCCGGAGGGCTACACCTTC; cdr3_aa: CATGRGPEGYTF
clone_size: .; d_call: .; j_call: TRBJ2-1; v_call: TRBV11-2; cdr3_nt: TGTGCCAGCAGCTCAACGGACATACGCAATGAGCAGTTCTTC; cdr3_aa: CASSSTDIRNEQFF
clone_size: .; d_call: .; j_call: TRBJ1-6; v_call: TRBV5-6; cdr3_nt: TGTGCCAGCAGCTTGGCGCCAGGGAATAATTCACCCCTCCACTTT; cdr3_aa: CASSLAPGNNSPLHF
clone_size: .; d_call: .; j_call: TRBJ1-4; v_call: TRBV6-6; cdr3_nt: TGTGCCAGCAGCCCCGGGCAGGCAAATGAAAAACTGTTTTTT; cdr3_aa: CASSPGQANEKLFF
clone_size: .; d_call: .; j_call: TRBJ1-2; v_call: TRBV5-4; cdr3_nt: TGTGCCAGCAGCTCCGGGCTGACATCAAACTATGGCTACACCTTC; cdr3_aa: CASSSGLTSNYGYTF
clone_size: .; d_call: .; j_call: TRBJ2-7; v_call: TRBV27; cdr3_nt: TGTGCCAGCAGTTCTGTGGATGGAGGGGCCTACGAGCAGTACTTC; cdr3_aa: CASSSVDGGAYEQYF
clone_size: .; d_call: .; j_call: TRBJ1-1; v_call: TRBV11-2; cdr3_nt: TGTGCCAGCACCCCCCCCGGGGGGGGAGCTTTCTTT; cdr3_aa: CASTPPGGGAFF
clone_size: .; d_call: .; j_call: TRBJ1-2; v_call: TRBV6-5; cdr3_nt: TGTGCCAGCAGGGTACCGGGATCCAGAGGCTACACCTTC; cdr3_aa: CASRVPGSRGYTF
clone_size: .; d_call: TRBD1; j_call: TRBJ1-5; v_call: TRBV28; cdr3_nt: TGTGCCAGCAGGCCCTACAGGGGCCTTAGCAATCAGCCCCAGCATTTT; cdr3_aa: CASRPYRGLSNQPQHF
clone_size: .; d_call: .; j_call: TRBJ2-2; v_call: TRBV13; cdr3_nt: TGTGCCAGCAGCTTATGGGTCCTTAACACCGGGGAGCTGTTTTTT; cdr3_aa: CASSLWVLNTGELFF
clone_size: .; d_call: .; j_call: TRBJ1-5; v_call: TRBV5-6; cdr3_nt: TGTGCCAGCAGCTTGGCCGGTGACCAGGGAATATATAGCAATCAGCCCCAGCATTTT; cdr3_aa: CASSLAGDQGIYSNQPQHF
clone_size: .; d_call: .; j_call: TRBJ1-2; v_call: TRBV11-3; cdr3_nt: TGTGCCAGCAGCTTAGATCCTCGAGATCCCTACGGCTACACCTTC; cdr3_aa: CASSLDPRDPYGYTF
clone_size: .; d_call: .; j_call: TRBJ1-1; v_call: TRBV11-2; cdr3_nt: TGTGCCAGCAGCTTAATTGGGGGCGCTTATAATGAAGCTTTCTTT; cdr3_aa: CASSLIGGAYNEAFF
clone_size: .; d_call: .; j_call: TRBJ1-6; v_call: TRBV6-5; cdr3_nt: TGTGCCAGCAGTGCCAAACAGGGAGTGAATTCACCCCTCCACTTT; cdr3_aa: CASSAKQGVNSPLHF
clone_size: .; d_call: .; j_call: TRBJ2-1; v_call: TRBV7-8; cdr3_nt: TGTGCCAGCAGCCCCTACGCCGACAGGTCGTGGAATGAGCAGTTCTTC; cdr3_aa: CASSPYADRSWNEQFF